The 16 T cell receptor beta chains below all came from one sample that was sequenced in a study of OX40 agonist ivuxolimab in advanced cancers. The assay was immunoSEQ multiplex PCR, and TCRdb's table has in-frame clones only and misses some. The sample yields more than 95,000 clones, approximately 94% seen once. Material: CD4+ or CD8+ T cells sorted from blood, obtained in a trial of the OX40 agonist ivuxolimab. Receptors were obtained from an adult with an advanced solid tumor such as melanoma, head and neck, liver or kidney cancer.

V and J are TRBV30 and TRBJ2-1; 7 nucleotides match TRBD1. The CDR3 totals 12 residues. V lost 4 bases to trimming and J lost 5 bases; unmatched junction nucleotides: 2. CDR1 and CDR2 (germline): GTSNPN, SVGIG (reference sequence). CDR3 sequence: CAWTTGNNEQFF. The CDR3 region has the DNA TGTGCCTGGACGACAGGGAACAATGAGCAGTTCTTC.

CDR3 DNA: TGTGCCAGCAGTTTCCCGAACACTGAAGCTTTCTTT. Protein: CASSFPNTEAFF. The V call is TRBV6-5, the J call TRBJ1-1; D is undetermined. The CDR3 length is 12 residues. Germline CDR1 is MNHEY and CDR2 is SVGAGI. V was shortened by 4 bases and J by 1 base, with 4 bases between the two germline ends.

The chain recombines TRBV7-2 with TRBJ2-1, with D unclear. This CDR3 region has 15 residues. Germline loops: CDR1 SGHTA, CDR2 FQGNSA. Trimming removed 7 bases at V and 2 bases at J, with 15 bases between. The CDR3 DNA follows: TGTGCCAGCACCCTACGTCGATCCACCTACAATGAGCAGTTCTTC. This translates into CASTLRRSTYNEQFF.

The rearrangement links TRBV6-1 to TRBJ1-1; 7 nucleotides agree with TRBD1. J lost 8 bases, V lost 8 bases, and 11 bases had no gene match. There are 13 residues in the CDR3. Germline V gene sequence: CDR1 MNHNS, CDR2 SASEGT. Written as DNA, the CDR3 is TGTGCCAGCGCCCGCCAGGGGGAGGAAGAAGCTTTCTTT. Encoded protein: CASARQGEEEAFF.

The rearrangement joins TRBV10-2 to TRBJ1-5, with TRBD1 matching 10 bases. Germline V gene sequence: CDR1 WSHSY, CDR2 SAAADI. With 8 bases clipped from V and 5 bases from J, the junction kept 3 bases outside the gene matches. CDR3 length equals 13 residues. The chain's CDR3 is CASAGTGDQPQHF. In nucleotides, the CDR3 is TGCGCCAGCGCGGGGACAGGGGATCAGCCCCAGCATTTT.

This clone was seen once. The chain is built from TRBV2 and TRBJ2-7, with 8 bases identical to TRBD1. CDR1 is SNHLY, CDR2 FYNNEI, per germline. J was trimmed by 0 bases and V by 6 bases; bases with no gene match: 4. This CDR3 contains 14 residues. CDR3 bases: TGTGCCAGCAGGGACAGGGATATCTCCTACGAGCAGTACTTC. It yields the protein CASRDRDISYEQYF.

The gene calls are TRBV4-3 and TRBJ2-5; TRBD2 is a possible D gene (6 bases). CDR3 size: 14 residues. Deletions cut 1 base from V and 7 bases from J, with 13 bases between. Per germline, CDR1 LGHNA and CDR2 YSLEER. The CDR3 is CASSQAGVGGTQYF. For the CDR3, the DNA is TGCGCCAGCAGCCAAGCGGGGGTCGGGGGGACCCAGTACTTC.

The V and J genes are TRBV14 and TRBJ2-2; 7 bases fit TRBD1. The CDR3 runs 18 residues. The germline CDR1 and CDR2 sequences are SGHDN and FVKESK. V was clipped by 0 bases and J by 7 bases; unmatched bases: 14. The CDR3 here is CASSQEWGKTGRGGELFF. Here the CDR3 DNA reads TGTGCCAGCAGCCAAGAGTGGGGAAAGACAGGGCGTGGCGGGGAGCTGTTTTTT.

The chain has TRBV7-2 and TRBJ2-7, with 8 bases fitting TRBD1. The ends lost 5 bases at V and 2 bases at J; junction bases unmatched: 8. The CDR3 contains 15 residues. Per germline, CDR1 SGHTA and CDR2 FQGNSA. The CDR3 sequence: CASSPGQGSAYEQYF. The CDR3 bases are TGTGCCAGCAGCCCCGGACAGGGAAGCGCCTACGAGCAGTACTTC. The full variable domain, completed using reference TRBV7-2 and TRBJ2-7, is GAGVSQSPSNKVTEKGKDVELRCDPISGHTALYWYRQSLGQGLEFLIYFQGNSAPDKSGLPSDRFSAERTGGSVSTLTIQRTQQEDSAVYLCASSPGQGSAYEQYFGPGTRLTVT.

V and J are TRBV6-6 and TRBJ1-1; D may be TRBD1 (6 bases). V lost 5 bases to trimming and J lost 4 bases, with 20 bases between them. The CDR3 length is 16 residues. The germline V gene has CDR1 MNHNY and CDR2 SVGAGI (reference sequence). CDR3 nucleotides: TGTGCCAGCAGTACCACAGGGTCGAATGGGGGCACTGAAGCTTTCTTT. Translated: CASSTTGSNGGTEAFF.

The chain is built from TRBV5-6 and TRBJ2-5; a possible D gene is TRBD2 (6 bases). V was pared by 4 bases and J by 2 bases, with 12 bases between. Germline V lookup: CDR1 SGHDT, CDR2 YYEEEE. The CDR3 loop spans 14 amino acids. CDR3 amino acids: CASSPGLYQETQYF. The CDR3 nucleotides are TGTGCCAGCAGCCCGGGACTTTATCAAGAGACCCAGTACTTC.

CDR3 DNA: TGTGCCAGCAGTTTAGAAAGGCGAAAACACTACGAGCAGTACTTC. It yields the protein CASSLERRKHYEQYF. The V and J genes are TRBV28 and TRBJ2-7; no clear D gene. Germline-derived CDR1 and CDR2 are MDHEN and SYDVKM. This CDR3 is built from 15 residues. V was clipped by 2 bases and J by 3 bases, with 14 bases between them.

The chain carries TRBV5-4 and TRBJ2-3, with TRBD2 matching over 13 bases. There are 17 residues in the CDR3. CDR1 and CDR2 from the germline V gene are SGHNT and YYREEE (reference sequence). With V trimmed by 3 bases and J by 4 bases, 8 bases remained unmatched. The DNA of the CDR3 is TGTGCCAGCAGCTGGAAACTAGCGGGAGGGCCGTCAGATACGCAGTATTTT. Translation: CASSWKLAGGPSDTQYF.

This clone was observed a single time. This chain joins TRBV7-2 and TRBJ2-7; D perhaps matches TRBD2 (6 bases). The germline V and J ends were trimmed by 1 base and 6 bases, with 16 bases remaining between them. The CDR3 loop spans 15 amino acids. In germline, CDR1 is SGHTA, CDR2 FQGNSA. CDR3 residues: CASSLGASVLSEQYF. CDR3 coding DNA: TGTGCCAGCAGCTTAGGAGCTAGCGTTTTGTCCGAGCAGTACTTC.

V and J are TRBV6-5 and TRBJ2-7; D may correspond to TRBD1 or TRBD2 (5 bases each). CDR1 and CDR2 (germline): MNHEY, SVGAGI. The length of the CDR3 is 14 residues. The V end was cut by 6 bases, the J end by 4 bases, with 16 bases between. CDR3 sequence (DNA): TGTGCCAGCAGGGGGACGGGATATCTTTACGAGCAGTACTTC. As protein: CASRGTGYLYEQYF.

This chain links TRBV6-5 with TRBJ2-5, with D possibly called TRBD1 or TRBD2 (5 bases each). The V gene lost 8 bases and the J gene lost 7 bases, with 14 bases spanning the gap. In germline, CDR1 is MNHEY, CDR2 SVGAGI. The CDR3 consists of 12 residues. The CDR3 coding sequence is TGTGCCAGCGCTGGGGGTGTGGGGACCCAGTACTTC. Translation gives CASAGGVGTQYF.